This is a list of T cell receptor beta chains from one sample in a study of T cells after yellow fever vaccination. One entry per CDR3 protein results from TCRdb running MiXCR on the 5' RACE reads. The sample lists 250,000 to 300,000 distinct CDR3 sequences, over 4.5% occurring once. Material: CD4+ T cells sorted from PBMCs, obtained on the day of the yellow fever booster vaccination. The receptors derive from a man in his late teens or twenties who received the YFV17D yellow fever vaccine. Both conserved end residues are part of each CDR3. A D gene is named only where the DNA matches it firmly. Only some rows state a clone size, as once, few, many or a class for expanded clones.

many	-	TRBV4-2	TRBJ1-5	CASSQVGGGADQPQHF	TGTGCCAGCAGCCAAGTAGGGGGGGGGGCAGATCAGCCCCAGCATTTT
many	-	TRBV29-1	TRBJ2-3	CSTERVGSAGSADTQYF	TGCAGCACTGAGCGCGTGGGCTCGGCGGGGAGCGCAGATACGCAGTATTTT
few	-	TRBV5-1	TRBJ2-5	CASSLDSTEETQYF	TGCGCCAGCAGCTTGGACTCGACAGAAGAGACCCAGTACTTC
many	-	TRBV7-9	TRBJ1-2	CASSLSVDYGYTF	TGTGCCAGCAGCTTGTCCGTCGACTATGGCTACACCTTC
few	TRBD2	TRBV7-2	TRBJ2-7	CASSLARGGPSYEQYF	TGTGCCAGCAGCTTAGCCCGGGGGGGCCCCTCCTACGAGCAGTACTTC
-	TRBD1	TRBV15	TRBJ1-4	CATSGQGQGGEKLFF	TGTGCCACCAGCGGGCAGGGACAGGGTGGCGAAAAACTGTTTTTT
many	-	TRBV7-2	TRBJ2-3	CASSLGAGQGDTQYF	TGTGCCAGCAGCTTAGGGGCGGGGCAGGGAGATACGCAGTATTTT
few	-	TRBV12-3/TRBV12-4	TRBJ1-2	CASTKGDNYGYTF	TGTGCCAGCACCAAGGGTGACAACTATGGCTACACCTTC
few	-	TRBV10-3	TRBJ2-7	CAISGGNEQYF	TGTGCCATCAGTGGTGGAAACGAGCAGTACTTC
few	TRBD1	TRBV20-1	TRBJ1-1	CSARDSWTGGGYAEAFF	TGCAGTGCTAGAGATAGTTGGACAGGGGGAGGATACGCTGAAGCTTTCTTT
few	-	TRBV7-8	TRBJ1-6	CASSLFVVSPLHF	TGTGCCAGCAGCTTATTCGTGGTCTCACCCCTCCACTTT
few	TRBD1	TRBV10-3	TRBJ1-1	CAIRGQPAGTEAFF	TGTGCCATCAGGGGACAGCCGGCGGGCACTGAAGCTTTCTTT
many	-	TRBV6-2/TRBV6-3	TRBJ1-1	CASSYGGTVNTEAFF	TGTGCCAGCAGTTATGGAGGGACGGTGAACACTGAAGCTTTCTTT
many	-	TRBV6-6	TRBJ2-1	CASSLGRGNNEQFF	TGTGCCAGCAGTTTAGGTAGGGGAAACAATGAGCAGTTCTTC
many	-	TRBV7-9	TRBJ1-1	CASSLNGNVAFF	TGTGCCAGCAGCTTGAATGGGAATGTGGCTTTCTTT
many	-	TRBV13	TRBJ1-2	CASSLDVLYGYTF	TGTGCCAGCAGCTTGGACGTTCTCTATGGCTACACCTTC
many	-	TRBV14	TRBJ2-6	CASSQNPLAGANVLTF	TGTGCCAGCAGCCAAAATCCCCTGGCTGGGGCCAACGTCCTGACTTTC
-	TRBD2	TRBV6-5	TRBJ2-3	CASSRLAGRADTQYF	TGTGCCAGCAGTCGACTAGCAGGGAGGGCAGATACGCAGTATTTT
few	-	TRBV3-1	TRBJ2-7	CASSPLFGQSYEQYF	TGTGCCAGCAGCCCCCTGTTTGGGCAGTCCTACGAGCAGTACTTC
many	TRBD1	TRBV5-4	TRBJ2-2	CASSLGQGYTGELFF	TGTGCCAGCAGCCTGGGACAGGGGTACACCGGGGAGCTGTTTTTT
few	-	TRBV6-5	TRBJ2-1	CASSPASGRGYNEQFF	TGTGCCAGCAGTCCCGCCTCGGGGCGAGGGTACAATGAGCAGTTCTTC
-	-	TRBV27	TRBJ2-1	CASKPGSSYNEQFF	TGTGCCAGCAAACCGGGGAGCTCCTACAATGAGCAGTTCTTC
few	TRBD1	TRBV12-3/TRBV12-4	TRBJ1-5	CASRQGVSNQPQHF	TGTGCCAGCAGACAGGGGGTGAGCAATCAGCCCCAGCATTTT
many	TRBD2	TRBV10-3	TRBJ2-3	CAISAPPGLAGSPDTQYF	TGTGCCATCAGTGCCCCTCCGGGACTAGCGGGGAGCCCAGATACGCAGTATTTT
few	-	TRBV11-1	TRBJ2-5	CASSLRGFQETQYF	TGTGCCAGCAGTCTTAGGGGTTTTCAAGAGACCCAGTACTTC
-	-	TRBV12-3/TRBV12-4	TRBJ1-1	CASRQDGLSMNTEAFF	TGTGCCAGCAGACAAGACGGACTGTCCATGAACACTGAAGCTTTCTTT
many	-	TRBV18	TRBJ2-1	CASSPPNGDGNEQFF	TGTGCCAGCTCACCACCGAATGGGGACGGTAATGAGCAGTTCTTC
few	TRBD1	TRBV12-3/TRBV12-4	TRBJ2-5	CASSSMTGSETQYF	TGTGCCAGCAGTTCTATGACAGGGAGCGAGACCCAGTACTTC
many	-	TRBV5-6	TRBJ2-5	CASSRPIETQYF	TGTGCCAGCAGCCGCCCAATAGAGACCCAGTACTTC
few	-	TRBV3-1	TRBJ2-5	CASTFQETQYF	TGTGCCAGCACTTTTCAAGAGACCCAGTACTTC
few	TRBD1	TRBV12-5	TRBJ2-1	CASGPSGTGGVNEQFF	TGTGCTAGTGGTCCGTCCGGGACAGGGGGCGTGAATGAGCAGTTCTTC
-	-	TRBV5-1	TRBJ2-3	CASSLDPRTDTQYF	TGCGCCAGCAGCTTAGACCCCCGCACAGATACGCAGTATTTT
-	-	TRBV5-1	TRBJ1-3	CASSIGGIPSGNTIYF	TGCGCCAGCAGCATAGGTGGGATCCCCTCTGGAAACACCATATATTTT
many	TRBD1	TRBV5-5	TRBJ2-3	CASSFDRGPDTQYF	TGTGCCAGCAGCTTTGACAGGGGCCCAGATACGCAGTATTTT
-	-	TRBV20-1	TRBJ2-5	CSAPGGGGQETQYF	TGCAGTGCTCCCGGGGGCGGGGGACAAGAGACCCAGTACTTC
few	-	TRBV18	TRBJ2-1	CASSQALLYNEQFF	TGTGCCAGCTCACAGGCCCTATTATACAATGAGCAGTTCTTC
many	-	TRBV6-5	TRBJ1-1	CASYVNRAGGTEAFF	TGTGCCAGCTACGTCAACAGGGCGGGGGGTACTGAAGCTTTCTTT
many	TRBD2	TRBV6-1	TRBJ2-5	CASGKGRTSGGMKTQYF	TGTGCCAGCGGGAAGGGTAGGACTAGCGGGGGTATGAAGACCCAGTACTTC
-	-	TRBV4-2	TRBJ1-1	CASSQVQLNTEAFF	TGTGCCAGCAGCCAAGTACAGTTGAACACTGAAGCTTTCTTT
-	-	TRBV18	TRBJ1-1	CASSPGQILNTEAFF	TGTGCCAGCTCACCAGGACAGATTTTGAACACTGAAGCTTTCTTT
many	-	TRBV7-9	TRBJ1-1	CASSLARSAPNTEAFF	TGTGCCAGCAGCTTAGCGAGGTCAGCACCGAACACTGAAGCTTTCTTT
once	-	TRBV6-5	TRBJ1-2	CASRNDGRGYTF	TGTGCCAGCAGAAATGACGGGAGGGGCTACACCTTC
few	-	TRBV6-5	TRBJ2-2	CASSYDGTPNTGELFF	TGTGCCAGCAGTTACGACGGGACACCGAACACCGGGGAGCTGTTTTTT
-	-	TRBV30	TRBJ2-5	CAWSVLGKTQYF	TGTGCCTGGAGTGTACTGGGGAAGACCCAGTACTTC
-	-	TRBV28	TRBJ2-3	CASRPSGGQQYF	TGTGCCAGCAGACCCTCGGGGGGACAGCAGTATTTT
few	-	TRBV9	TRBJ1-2	CASSVDGDGYTF	TGTGCCAGCAGCGTAGACGGGGATGGCTACACCTTC
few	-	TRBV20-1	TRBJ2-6	CSARWESGANVLTF	TGCAGTGCTAGGTGGGAGTCTGGGGCCAACGTCCTGACTTTC
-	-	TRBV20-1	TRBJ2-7	CSASATSPYEQYF	TGCAGTGCCAGCGCCACAAGTCCCTACGAGCAGTACTTC
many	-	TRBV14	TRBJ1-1	CASSQAGGSVEAFF	TGTGCCAGCAGCCAGGCCGGGGGCTCAGTTGAAGCTTTCTTT
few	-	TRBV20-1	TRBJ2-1	CSFKRTADVDEQFF	TGCAGTTTCAAGCGGACTGCGGACGTCGATGAGCAGTTCTTC
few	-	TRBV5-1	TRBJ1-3	CASSFGPGGNTIYF	TGCGCCAGCAGCTTCGGCCCGGGAGGAAACACCATATATTTT
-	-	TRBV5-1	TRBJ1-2	CASSLGAEDYGYTF	TGCGCCAGCAGCTTGGGGGCAGAAGACTATGGCTACACCTTC
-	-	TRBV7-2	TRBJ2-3	CASGRGLGTDTQYF	TGTGCCAGCGGCCGGGGACTTGGCACAGATACGCAGTATTTT
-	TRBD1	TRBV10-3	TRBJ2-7	CATMGQGGNEQYF	TGTGCCACAATGGGACAAGGGGGCAACGAGCAGTACTTC
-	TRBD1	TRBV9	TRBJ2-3	CASSVDLGQGLYTQYF	TGTGCCAGCAGCGTAGATCTAGGACAGGGTCTTTATACGCAGTATTTT
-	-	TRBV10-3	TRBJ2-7	CAITTGHQGPYEQYF	TGTGCCATCACTACAGGCCATCAGGGACCCTACGAGCAGTACTTC